This is a list of T cell receptor beta chains from one sample in a study of CD8+CD57+ T cells in acquired aplastic anemia. Each CDR3 protein gets one entry after TCRdb re-called the reads with MiXCR. The top ten clones hold around 1.2% of a sample with 250,000 to 300,000 distinct CDR3 sequences, approximately 57% of them seen once. Sequenced: sorted CD4+, CD8+, or CD8+CD57+ T cells (not recorded which) from PBMCs. All receptors derive from a human donor with aplastic anemia. Both conserved end residues are part of each CDR3. D genes are given only for firm matches. Size is stated for part of the rows, as once, few or many counts, or as a class when the clone is expanded.

TRBV29-1	TRBJ2-1	.	TRBD2	CSVAGLAGFSYNEQFF	TGCAGCGTTGCGGGACTAGCGGGGTTCTCCTACAATGAGCAGTTCTTC
TRBV7-3	TRBJ2-1	.	TRBD1	CASSLWGQRNEQFF	TGTGCCAGCAGCTTATGGGGACAGAGAAATGAGCAGTTCTTC
TRBV12-3/TRBV12-4	TRBJ2-7	.	.	CASGLVPRTSAYEQYF	TGTGCTAGTGGTTTGGTCCCCAGGACATCAGCCTACGAGCAGTACTTC
TRBV7-8	TRBJ1-5	.	TRBD1	CASRDFRGNQPQHF	TGTGCCAGCAGGGATTTCAGGGGGAATCAGCCCCAGCATTTT
TRBV29-1	TRBJ2-1	.	.	CSFGEIDEQFF	TGCAGCTTTGGCGAGATCGACGAGCAGTTCTTC
TRBV10-3	TRBJ1-4	.	.	CAIGRQEDEKLFF	TGTGCCATTGGCAGACAGGAAGATGAAAAACTGTTTTTT
TRBV15	TRBJ1-3	.	.	CATSRVHSSSSGNTIYF	TGTGCCACCAGCAGAGTTCACTCATCGAGCTCTGGAAACACCATATATTTT
TRBV10-3	TRBJ1-1	.	.	CASSVTGNTEAFF	TGTGCCAGCAGTGTAACAGGGAACACTGAAGCTTTCTTT
TRBV7-3	TRBJ1-6	.	TRBD1	CASSFVDRGSSYNSPLHF	TGTGCCAGCAGCTTCGTCGACAGGGGGAGCTCCTATAATTCACCCCTCCACTTT
TRBV6-6	TRBJ2-5	.	.	CASSYSSGYWETQYF	TGTGCCAGCAGTTACTCGTCAGGGTATTGGGAGACCCAGTACTTC
TRBV5-5	TRBJ2-7	.	.	CASSVGKSGRAYEQYF	TGTGCCAGCAGCGTAGGGAAGTCAGGGAGAGCCTACGAGCAGTACTTC
TRBV12-3/TRBV12-4	TRBJ2-3	many	TRBD2	CASSPGLAVSRSTDTQYF	TGTGCCAGCAGTCCCGGACTAGCGGTTTCAAGAAGCACAGATACGCAGTATTTT
TRBV29-1	TRBJ1-1	.	.	CSVDRGNTEAFF	TGCAGCGTTGACAGAGGGAACACTGAAGCTTTCTTT
TRBV7-2	TRBJ1-2	.	TRBD1	CASSYRTGTGEGYTF	TGTGCCAGCAGCTACCGAACCGGGACAGGGGAAGGCTACACCTTC
TRBV19	TRBJ2-1	many	TRBD2	CASSYGLAIYNEQFF	TGTGCCAGTAGCTACGGACTAGCGATATACAATGAGCAGTTCTTC
TRBV20-1	TRBJ2-7	.	.	CSARGALYEQYF	TGCAGTGCTAGGGGGGCATTATACGAGCAGTACTTC
TRBV5-1	TRBJ2-7	.	TRBD2	CASSSGLAGGGTYEQYF	TGCGCCAGCAGCTCCGGACTAGCGGGAGGGGGGACCTACGAGCAGTACTTC
TRBV2	TRBJ1-2	.	.	CASSDTGLYGYTF	TGTGCCAGCAGTGATACAGGGCTCTATGGCTACACCTTC
TRBV5-5	TRBJ2-7	.	TRBD1	CASSLRGGTGGPGEQYF	TGTGCCAGCAGCTTGAGAGGAGGGACAGGGGGGCCCGGGGAGCAGTACTTC
TRBV2	TRBJ2-1	.	.	CASSGQDNEQFF	TGTGCCAGCAGTGGTCAGGACAATGAGCAGTTCTTC
TRBV7-8	TRBJ2-1	.	.	CASSLASDEQFF	TGTGCCAGCAGCTTAGCGTCGGATGAGCAGTTCTTC
TRBV10-2	TRBJ1-6	.	TRBD1	CACRTGGTNSPLHF	TGCGCCTGCAGGACAGGGGGCACGAATTCACCCCTCCACTTT
TRBV6-2/TRBV6-3	TRBJ1-5	many	TRBD1	CASTPGQGAFQPQHF	TGTGCCAGCACACCGGGACAGGGGGCATTTCAGCCCCAGCATTTT
TRBV30	TRBJ2-5	many	TRBD2	CAWSSGLAGQETQYF	TGTGCCTGGAGCTCGGGACTAGCGGGTCAAGAGACCCAGTACTTC
TRBV20-1	TRBJ1-6	.	.	CSARARTVNSPLHF	TGCAGTGCTAGAGCCCGGACAGTTAATTCACCCCTCCACTTT
TRBV19	TRBJ1-1	.	.	CASKYSTVVNTEAFF	TGTGCCAGCAAGTATTCGACGGTTGTGAACACTGAAGCTTTCTTT
TRBV12-3/TRBV12-4	TRBJ2-5	few	TRBD1	CASRTRQGLRETQYF	TGTGCCAGCAGGACCCGACAGGGGTTGCGAGAGACCCAGTACTTC
TRBV2	TRBJ1-6	many	TRBD1	CASRGGTGNYSPLHF	TGTGCCAGCAGAGGAGGGACAGGGAATTATTCACCCCTCCACTTT
TRBV2	TRBJ2-7	.	.	CASGPRAQAYEQYF	TGTGCCAGCGGTCCGAGAGCCCAAGCCTACGAGCAGTACTTC
TRBV6-4	TRBJ1-6	.	.	CASSDGGNNSPLHF	TGTGCCAGCAGTGACGGGGGCAACAATTCACCCCTCCACTTT
TRBV20-1	TRBJ1-6	few	.	CSATPQGLSSPLHF	TGCAGTGCTACCCCACAGGGACTAAGTTCACCCCTCCACTTT
TRBV20-1	TRBJ1-2	.	TRBD1	CSAGTGTVGNYGYTF	TGCAGTGCTGGCACCGGGACAGTAGGGAACTATGGCTACACCTTC
TRBV12-3/TRBV12-4	TRBJ2-2	.	.	CASSLPGEHTGELFF	TGTGCCAGCAGTTTACCGGGGGAGCACACCGGGGAGCTGTTTTTT
TRBV2	TRBJ1-5	.	.	CASEEGEQPQHF	TGTGCCTCTGAAGAGGGGGAACAGCCCCAGCATTTT
TRBV29-1	TRBJ2-7	few	TRBD1	CSVITLQGSNEQYF	TGCAGCGTGATAACTTTACAGGGGAGCAACGAGCAGTACTTC
TRBV10-1	TRBJ2-5	.	TRBD2	CASHQAGVAETQYF	TGCGCCAGTCATCAAGCGGGAGTGGCAGAGACCCAGTACTTC
TRBV19	TRBJ1-1	many	TRBD1	CASSHEGQGAGEAFF	TGTGCCAGTAGTCACGAGGGACAGGGGGCAGGGGAAGCTTTCTTT
TRBV5-1	TRBJ1-6	many	.	CASSEGRPDSPLHF	TGCGCCAGCAGCGAGGGACGGCCGGATTCACCCCTCCACTTT
TRBV14	TRBJ2-5	many	.	CASSQVNPRTQYF	TGTGCCAGCAGCCAAGTGAACCCGCGGACCCAGTACTTC
TRBV7-2	TRBJ2-1	.	TRBD2	CASQLAGAHNEQFF	TGTGCCAGCCAACTAGCGGGTGCTCATAATGAGCAGTTCTTC
TRBV7-3	TRBJ2-7	.	TRBD1	CASSPTGGQGYEQYF	TGTGCCAGCAGCCCAACCGGGGGACAGGGCTACGAGCAGTACTTC
TRBV10-3	TRBJ2-7	.	.	CAISDRQSYEQYF	TGTGCCATCAGTGATCGGCAGTCCTACGAGCAGTACTTC
TRBV7-2	TRBJ2-5	many	.	CASSSVSAGQFVTQYF	TGTGCCAGCAGCTCCGTTTCGGCGGGCCAGTTCGTGACCCAGTACTTC
TRBV20-1	TRBJ1-1	once	.	CSASPTSGGVNTEAFF	TGCAGTGCTAGCCCTACAAGCGGGGGGGTGAACACTGAAGCTTTCTTT
TRBV7-9	TRBJ2-3	.	TRBD1	CASRLDRDRDTDTQYF	TGTGCCAGCAGGCTCGACCGGGACAGGGATACAGATACGCAGTATTTT
TRBV2	TRBJ1-1	.	.	CASSGGRGAGKTEAFF	TGCGCCAGCAGTGGAGGTCGGGGGGCAGGAAAGACTGAAGCTTTCTTT
TRBV7-6	TRBJ1-1	.	.	CASRRTDSNTEAFF	TGTGCCAGCAGAAGGACAGACTCGAACACTGAAGCTTTCTTT
TRBV19	TRBJ2-7	few	TRBD1	CASSKQGSSYEQYF	TGTGCCAGTAGTAAACAGGGGTCCTCCTACGAGCAGTACTTC
TRBV5-1	TRBJ1-1	.	TRBD1	CASSSTGGNTEAFF	TGCGCCAGCAGCTCCACAGGGGGAAACACTGAAGCTTTCTTT
TRBV19	TRBJ2-7	.	TRBD2	CATRGLAGGYRGEEQYF	TGTGCCACAAGGGGACTAGCGGGAGGGTACCGGGGTGAGGAGCAGTACTTC
TRBV7-2	TRBJ1-2	many	TRBD1	CASSRPGQGYGYTF	TGTGCCAGCAGCCGACCGGGACAGGGGTATGGCTACACCTTC
TRBV24-1	TRBJ2-7	few	.	CATSDLGWGLRTYEQYF	TGTGCCACCAGTGACCTCGGGTGGGGGCTGAGAACCTACGAGCAGTACTTC
TRBV7-3	TRBJ2-1	.	.	CASSPLPYNQQFF	TGTGCCAGCAGCCCCCTCCCCTACAATCAGCAGTTCTTC
TRBV20-1	TRBJ1-6	.	.	CSARDPQGHSPLHF	TGCAGTGCTAGAGACCCTCAGGGACATTCACCCCTCCACTTT